This TCR beta chain stems from a study of T cell responses to AZD1222 COVID-19 vaccine. Overall study results and limits: Most donors were white British, females outnumbered males, and clonal diversity was possibly underestimated. Elevations in Spike-specific TCR breadth and depth followed administration of two AZD1222 doses.

Germline-derived CDR1 and CDR2 are MDHEN and SYDVKM. The CDR3 extends over 14 amino acids. After removal of 1 base from V and 8 bases from J, the junction contained 6 bases not matched to a gene. Notes on this clone: The antigen is undetermined.

The table came from immunoSEQ multiplex PCR; TCRdb's copy has only in-frame clones and leaves some out. The table has some 180,000 clones, approximately 91% seen once; the top ten hold around 1.9%. Material: peripheral blood, obtained 28 days after the second AZD1222 dose. J is TRBJ1-2 and V is TRBV28; 8 bases align to TRBD1. The clonotype comes from an adult who received the AZD1222 COVID-19 vaccine. The CDR3, as DNA: TGTGCCAGCAGTTTATTCAGGGGGCTGGAGGGCTACACCTTC. Encoded protein: CASSLFRGLEGYTF.